The 22 T cell receptor beta chains listed next were all sequenced from one sample in a study of T cell responses to AZD1222 COVID-19 vaccine. Profiled with immunoSEQ multiplex PCR; TCRdb holds only in-frame clones, not every one. The sample gives tens of thousands of clones, over 75% of which show up once; roughly 20% is in the top ten. The sequencing here drew on peripheral blood, taken on day 0 of AZD1222 vaccination. These receptor sequences come from an adult in good health.

The chain couples TRBV12-3 or TRBV12-4 to TRBJ1-2; no firm D call. The CDR3 length is 13 residues. Trimming removed 2 bases from V and 2 bases from J, with 6 bases in between. CDR3 sequence: CASSLLANYGYTF. The CDR3 region has the DNA TGTGCCAGCAGTTTACTAGCCAACTATGGCTACACCTTC.

The V call is TRBV13, the J call TRBJ2-3; D gene uncertain. V gave up 1 base and J gave up 8 bases, with 4 bases separating them. This CDR3 spans 11 amino acids. Germline V CDR1 and CDR2: PRHDT, FYEKMQ (reference sequence). The CDR3 bases are TGTGCCAGCAGCTTAGCTGGTACGCAGTATTTT. Translating gives CASSLAGTQYF.

This clone appeared a single time. This rearrangement joins TRBV7-9 to TRBJ2-3; TRBD1 agrees at 7 bases. Germline V lookup: CDR1 SEHNR, CDR2 FQNEAQ (reference sequence). V shed 3 bases, J shed 4 bases, and the junction held 13 bases outside the gene matches. The CDR3 consists of 17 residues. This CDR3 is CASSLHPTGTSADTQYF. The CDR3 DNA reads TGTGCCAGCAGCTTGCATCCGACAGGGACCAGCGCAGATACGCAGTATTTT.

V and J are TRBV2 and TRBJ1-5; the D is unclear. CDR1 SNHLY and CDR2 FYNNEI come from the germline V gene. There are 13 residues in the CDR3. V was cut by 10 bases and J by 0 bases, with 10 bases left in between. The CDR3 spells CATRQYSNQPQHF. The CDR3 DNA reads TGTGCCACCCGGCAGTATAGCAATCAGCCCCAGCATTTT. The full variable domain, rest sourced from reference TRBV2 and TRBJ1-5, is EPEVTQTPSHQVTQMGQEVILRCVPISNHLYFYWYRQILGQKVEFLVSFYNNEISEKSEIFDDQFSVERPDGSNFTLKIRSTKLEDSAMYFCATRQYSNQPQHFGDGTRLSIL.

V is TRBV7-2 and J is TRBJ2-3; TRBD1 might be the D (5 bases). The germline V gene has CDR1 SGHTA and CDR2 FQGNSA. The CDR3 is made up of 15 amino acids. The V gene lost 5 bases and the J gene lost 0 bases, with 12 bases spanning the gap. The CDR3 DNA is TGTGCCAGCAGCCTAAGACAGACTAGCACAGATACGCAGTATTTT. It yields the protein CASSLRQTSTDTQYF. The full variable domain, completed using reference TRBV7-2 and TRBJ2-3, is GAGVSQSPSNKVTEKGKDVELRCDPISGHTALYWYRQSLGQGLEFLIYFQGNSAPDKSGLPSDRFSAERTGGSVSTLTIQRTQQEDSAVYLCASSLRQTSTDTQYFGPGTRLTVL.

This clone was counted a single time. This chain links TRBV5-4 with TRBJ2-7; no clear D gene. CDR1 is SGHNT and CDR2 is YYREEE in the germline V gene (reference sequence). This CDR3 is 12 amino acids long. V was clipped by 0 bases and J by 4 bases, with 5 bases between them. In nucleotides, the CDR3 is TGTGCCAGCAGCTTGGCTACTTACGAGCAGTACTTC. Protein sequence: CASSLATYEQYF.

The chain carries TRBV19 and TRBJ1-1, with D unresolved. The length of the CDR3 is 14 residues. V lost 10 bases, J lost 2 bases, and 17 bases lay in between. Germline CDR1 and CDR2: LNHDA and SQIVND (reference sequence). CDR3 DNA sequence: TGTGCCACCTCGACCGGGAGCATAAACACTGAAGCTTTCTTT. Its protein product is CATSTGSINTEAFF.

This chain connects TRBV27 to TRBJ1-4; a weak D match, TRBD1 (5 bases). Trimming shortened V by 3 bases and J by 11 bases, and 13 bases separated the two germline ends. CDR1 is MNHEY, CDR2 SMNVEV, per germline (reference sequence). This CDR3 contains 13 residues. This CDR3 reads CASSLGRRDKLFF. The DNA for the CDR3 is TGTGCCAGCAGTTTGGGACGCAGGGACAAACTGTTTTTT.

This sequence joins TRBV18 and TRBJ2-5; D not resolved. V lost 2 bases and J 5 bases, leaving 12 bases between the germline ends. Germline values: CDR1 KGHSH, CDR2 LQKENI. The CDR3 is made up of 14 amino acids. This CDR3 reads CASSPRFQGETQYF. DNA for the CDR3: TGTGCCAGCTCACCAAGGTTCCAAGGGGAGACCCAGTACTTC.

In DNA form, the CDR3 reads TGTGCCACCAGCGTTAGCGGGGGGGCCGTCTACAATGAGCAGTTCTTC. Its translation is CATSVSGGAVYNEQFF. The chain carries TRBV15 and TRBJ2-1, with 11 bases aligning to TRBD2. Germline lookup yields CDR1 LNHNV and CDR2 YYDKDF (reference sequence). CDR3 size: 16 residues. The V gene end was trimmed by 5 bases and the J gene end by 3 bases; junction bases not matched to a gene: 6.

V usage is TRBV3-1 (or the pseudogene TRBV3-2) and J usage is TRBJ2-2, with D uncertain. Germline V gene data show CDR1 as LGHDT and CDR2 as YNNKEL (reference sequence). Trimming removed 1 base at V and 5 bases at J, with 8 bases between. The CDR3 has 14 amino acids. CDR3 bases: TGTGCCAGCAGCCAAGGCCTGGGTACCGGGGAGCTGTTTTTT. Amino acid sequence: CASSQGLGTGELFF.

The chain couples TRBV10-3 to TRBJ1-2; D remains unclear. The CDR3 has 13 residues. V lost 3 bases to trimming and J lost 0 bases, with 5 bases between them. In germline, CDR1 is ENHRY, CDR2 SYGVKD. The CDR3 reads CAISDSANYGYTF. The CDR3 DNA reads as TGTGCCATCAGTGACAGCGCTAACTATGGCTACACCTTC.

J is TRBJ2-2 and V is TRBV10-3; TRBD2 matches 11 bases. With 11 bases clipped from V and 1 base from J, the junction kept 9 bases outside the gene matches. Germline CDR1 and CDR2: ENHRY and SYGVKD. This CDR3 spans 16 amino acids. CDR3 region: CAAATSGGQNTGELFF. Written as DNA, the CDR3 is TGTGCCGCCGCAACTAGCGGGGGCCAGAACACCGGGGAGCTGTTTTTT.

This clone was observed once. The gene calls are TRBV6-5 and TRBJ1-2, with D perhaps TRBD1 (5 bases). V lost 7 bases to trimming and J lost 3 bases, with 12 bases between them. CDR1 and CDR2 from the germline V gene are MNHEY and SVGAGI. The CDR3 runs 13 residues. In nucleotides, the CDR3 is TGTGCCAGCACCCCGTTCAGGGACTATGGCTACACCTTC. Its translation: CASTPFRDYGYTF.

This rearrangement joins TRBV28 to TRBJ1-2, with D uncertain. V was trimmed by 3 bases and J by 7 bases, leaving 12 bases between them. Per germline, CDR1 MDHEN and CDR2 SYDVKM. The CDR3 consists of 13 residues. For the CDR3, the DNA is TGTGCCAGCAGTTTGGGCGCCTGGGGTGGCTACACCTTC. Translation gives CASSLGAWGGYTF.

The chain combines TRBV27 with TRBJ1-3, with D possibly TRBD1 on 5 matching bases. Germline CDR1 MNHEY, CDR2 SMNVEV (reference sequence). V lost 6 bases and J 0 bases, leaving 9 bases between the germline ends. This CDR3 region has 14 residues. Here the CDR3 DNA reads TGTGCCAGCAGGGGACCGAGCTCTGGAAACACCATATATTTT. It is translated as CASRGPSSGNTIYF.

Turning to this clone: Mismatch with germline at one junction end may stem from a read error. The J gene is TRBJ2-3, the V gene TRBV7-7; D possibly corresponds to TRBD2 (6 bases). This CDR3 is built from 16 residues. Germline V lookup: CDR1 SSHAT, CDR2 FNYEAQ (reference sequence). CDR3 protein: CASSLGSGGPTDTQYF. The DNA for the CDR3 is TGTGCTAGCAGCTTAGGATCCGGGGGACCCACAGATACGCAGTATTTT.

The chain employs TRBV7-9 and TRBJ1-2, with TRBD1 as a possible D gene (5 bases). This CDR3 has 13 amino acids. Per germline, CDR1 SEHNR and CDR2 FQNEAQ (reference sequence). The V end lost 9 bases, the J end lost 5 bases, and 16 bases lay between the germline ends. CDR3 DNA: TGTGCCAGTTTACCGGGGCAGGTGTATGGCTACACCTTC. As protein: CASLPGQVYGYTF.

The chain uses TRBV7-2 and TRBJ2-1; the D is unclear. Germline loops: CDR1 SGHTA, CDR2 FQGNSA. V gave up 11 bases and J gave up 2 bases, with 10 bases separating them. The CDR3 totals 12 residues. CDR3 protein: CAGKPPYNEQFF. The CDR3 DNA is TGTGCCGGGAAGCCTCCCTACAATGAGCAGTTCTTC.

As concerns this clone: The identical CDR3 is also encoded by other nucleotide sequences in the sample. The genes are TRBV5-1 and TRBJ2-3; D not resolved. This CDR3 is 15 amino acids long. Looked up from germline, CDR1 is SGHRS and CDR2 is YFSETQ. Trimming removed 1 base from V and 0 bases from J, with 9 bases in between. The CDR3 is CASSLLASSTDTQYF. The CDR3 DNA reads as TGCGCCAGCAGCTTGTTGGCTTCTAGCACAGATACGCAGTATTTT.

The CDR3 sequence is CASSLKEGGTEAFF. The CDR3 DNA is TGTGCCAGCAGTTTAAAAGAGGGTGGCACTGAAGCTTTCTTT. The rearrangement joins TRBV27 to TRBJ1-1; D remains ambiguous. Trimming pared 2 bases from V and 4 bases from J, leaving 11 bases between. This CDR3 comprises 14 residues. Germline V gene sequence: CDR1 MNHEY, CDR2 SMNVEV (reference sequence).

This clone was seen once. The chain recombines TRBV9 with TRBJ2-7; the D is unclear. Germline CDR1 SGDLS, CDR2 YYNGEE. CDR3 length: 14 residues. Trimming stripped 0 bases from V and 2 bases from J, with 9 bases between. CDR3 DNA: TGTGCCAGCAGCGTAGGATCTGCTCCCTACGAGCAGTACTTC. Amino acids: CASSVGSAPYEQYF. Together with reference TRBV9 and TRBJ2-7, the CDR3 gives the full variable domain: DSGVTQTPKHLITATGQRVTLRCSPRSGDLSVYWYQQSLDQGLQFLIQYYNGEERAKGNILERFSAQQFPDLHSELNLSSLELGDSALYFCASSVGSAPYEQYFGPGTRLTVT.